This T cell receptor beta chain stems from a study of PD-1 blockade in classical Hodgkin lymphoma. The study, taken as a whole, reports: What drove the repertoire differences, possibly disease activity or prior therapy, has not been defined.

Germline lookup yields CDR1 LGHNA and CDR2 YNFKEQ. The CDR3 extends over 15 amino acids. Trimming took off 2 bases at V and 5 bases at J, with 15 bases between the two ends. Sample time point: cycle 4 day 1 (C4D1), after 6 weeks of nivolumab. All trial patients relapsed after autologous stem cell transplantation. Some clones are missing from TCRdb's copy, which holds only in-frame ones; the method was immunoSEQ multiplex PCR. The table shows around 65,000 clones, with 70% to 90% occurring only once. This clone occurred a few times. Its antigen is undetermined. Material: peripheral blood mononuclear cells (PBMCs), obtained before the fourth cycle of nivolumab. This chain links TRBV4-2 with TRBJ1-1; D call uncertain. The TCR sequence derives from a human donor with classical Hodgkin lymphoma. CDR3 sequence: CASSQSRARETEAFF. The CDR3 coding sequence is TGTGCCAGCAGCCAATCGAGAGCGAGGGAGACTGAAGCTTTCTTT.